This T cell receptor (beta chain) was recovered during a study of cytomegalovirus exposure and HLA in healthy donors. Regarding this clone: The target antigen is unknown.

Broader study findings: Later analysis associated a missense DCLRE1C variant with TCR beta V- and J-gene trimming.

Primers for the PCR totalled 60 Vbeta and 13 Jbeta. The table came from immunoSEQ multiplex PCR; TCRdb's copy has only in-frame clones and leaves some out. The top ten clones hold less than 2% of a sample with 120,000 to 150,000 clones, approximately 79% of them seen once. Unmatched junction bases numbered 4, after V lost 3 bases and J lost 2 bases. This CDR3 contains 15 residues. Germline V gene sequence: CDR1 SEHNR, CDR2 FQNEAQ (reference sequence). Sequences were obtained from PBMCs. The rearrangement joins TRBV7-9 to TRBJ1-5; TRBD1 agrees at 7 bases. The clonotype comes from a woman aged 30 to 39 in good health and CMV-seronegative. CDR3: CASSLEGARNQPQHF. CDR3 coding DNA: TGTGCCAGCAGCTTGGAGGGGGCCCGCAATCAGCCCCAGCATTTT.